The 23 T cell receptor beta chains given below trace back to one sample, sequenced in a study of cytomegalovirus exposure and HLA in healthy donors. The PCR employed 60 Vbeta primers together with 13 Jbeta primers. Sequencing was performed with immunoSEQ multiplex PCR; in TCRdb, only in-frame clones are kept and a portion is missing. The sample lists more than 150,000 clones, 65% to 85% occurring once. The source material was PBMCs. Every receptor here comes from a man in his fifties in good health and CMV-seropositive.

V usage is TRBV5-1 and J usage is TRBJ2-7, with 7 bases lining up with TRBD1. Germline V gene sequence: CDR1 SGHRS, CDR2 YFSETQ. The junction had 13 bases not matched to a gene; V was cut back by 4 bases and J by 3 bases. The CDR3 is 16 amino acids. The CDR3 nucleotides are TGCGCCAGCAGCCTATCCGGGACAGTGGGCGACTACGAGCAGTACTTC. Protein: CASSLSGTVGDYEQYF.

The V call is TRBV6-5, the J call TRBJ1-2; perhaps TRBD1 as D (5 bases). The germline CDR1 and CDR2 sequences are MNHEY and SVGAGI. CDR3 size: 15 residues. V lost 0 bases to trimming and J lost 6 bases, with 14 bases between them. The CDR3 spells CASSYSNQGLNGYTF. The CDR3 DNA reads TGTGCCAGCAGTTACTCCAATCAGGGATTGAATGGCTACACCTTC.

In nucleotides, the CDR3 is TGTGCCAGCAGTTTCCCGGGGACTTTCGAGCAGTACTTC. It encodes CASSFPGTFEQYF. The chain combines TRBV28 with TRBJ2-7, with D possibly being TRBD2 (6 bases). V lost 3 bases, J lost 6 bases, and 12 bases lay in between. Germline values: CDR1 MDHEN, CDR2 SYDVKM. CDR3 length: 13 residues.

J is TRBJ2-5 and V is TRBV7-9; D not certain. The V gene's germline CDR1 is SEHNR and CDR2 FQNEAQ (reference sequence). The V end lost 4 bases, the J end lost 5 bases, and 17 bases lay between the germline ends. The CDR3 is 15 residues long. DNA for the CDR3: TGTGCCAGCAGCTCCCTCACTGGGCGTCGCGAGACCCAGTACTTC. It codes for CASSSLTGRRETQYF. Supplemented by reference TRBV7-9 and TRBJ2-5, the full variable domain reads DTGVSQNPRHKITKRGQNVTFRCDPISEHNRLYWYRQTLGQGPEFLTYFQNEAQLEKSRLLSDRFSAERPKGSFSTLEIQRTEQGDSAMYLCASSSLTGRRETQYFGPGTRLLVL.

This clone was picked up one time. The rearrangement uses TRBV4-1 and TRBJ2-5, with a weak D call TRBD1 (5 bases). V lost 1 base, J lost 3 bases, and 27 bases lay in between. Germline CDR1 MGHRA, CDR2 YSYEKL. The CDR3 consists of 20 residues. The CDR3 bases are TGCGCCAGCAGCCAAGGGGCCTCGGCAGGGCCTAGGCCATCAAAAGAGACCCAGTACTTC. Its protein product is CASSQGASAGPRPSKETQYF.

This clone showed up just a few times. Other DNA sequences in the sample encode the same CDR3. Here the CDR3 reads CASSSEVANTGELFF. The DNA for the CDR3 is TGTGCCAGCAGCTCAGAAGTCGCGAACACCGGGGAGCTGTTTTTT. The chain couples TRBV5-4 to TRBJ2-2; D ambiguous. Trimming left V 3 bases short and J 0 bases short, with 9 bases between. CDR1 and CDR2 (germline): SGHNT, YYREEE (reference sequence). The CDR3 length is 15 residues.

The V call is TRBV28, the J call TRBJ2-3; the D is unclear. V lost 6 bases and J lost 10, with 14 bases in between. The germline gives CDR1 MDHEN, CDR2 SYDVKM. The CDR3 runs 12 residues. CDR3 nucleotide sequence: TGTGCCAGCAGCCGCGGTCCCCCAGCGCAGTATTTT. This encodes CASSRGPPAQYF.

The CDR3 bases are TGTGCCAGCAGCCGGGACAGGGTTCAGCCCCAGCATTTT. Translation: CASSRDRVQPQHF. The gene calls are TRBV5-6 and TRBJ1-5; 9 bases map to TRBD1. Germline CDR1 is SGHDT and CDR2 is YYEEEE. This CDR3 has 13 amino acids. V lost 4 bases, J lost 6 bases, and 2 bases stayed unmatched.

The chain carries TRBV4-3 and TRBJ2-4; D might be TRBD1 (6 bases). The CDR3 contains 14 residues. The germline V gene encodes CDR1 LGHNA and CDR2 YSLEER. The V end was cut by 4 bases, the J end by 2 bases, with 9 bases between. CDR3 amino acids: CASSPGVPKNIQYF. The DNA for the CDR3 is TGCGCCAGCAGCCCAGGGGTACCCAAAAACATTCAGTACTTC.

In the case of this clone: A read error may produce the germline difference seen at one junction end. This chain connects TRBV7-7 to TRBJ2-5; 10 bases are a match to TRBD1. Germline assignment: CDR1 SSHAT and CDR2 FNYEAQ (reference sequence). The CDR3 totals 14 residues. The CDR3 DNA follows: TGTGCTAGCAGCGTGACAGGGGGCAGGGAGACCCAGTACTTC. This sequence encodes CASSVTGGRETQYF.

The gene calls are TRBV18 and TRBJ1-2; 10 nucleotides match TRBD1. This CDR3 is built from 14 residues. Germline values: CDR1 KGHSH, CDR2 LQKENI. V dropped 3 bases and J dropped 6; count of bases not matched to a gene: 4. The CDR3 coding sequence is TGTGCCAGCTCACCGGGACAGGGGATCGATGGCTACACCTTC. The encoded protein is CASSPGQGIDGYTF.

The chain recombines TRBV18 with TRBJ2-7, with 11 nucleotides matching TRBD2. The ends lost 6 bases at V and 0 bases at J; junction bases unmatched: 13. In germline, CDR1 is KGHSH, CDR2 LQKENI. The CDR3 contains 18 residues. CDR3 residues: CASSQLAGVSQSSYEQYF. CDR3 nucleotides: TGTGCCAGCTCTCAACTAGCGGGAGTATCCCAAAGCTCCTACGAGCAGTACTTC.

The chain carries TRBV2 and TRBJ2-7; 10 bases line up with TRBD1. This CDR3 has 12 residues. V shed 8 bases, J shed 3 bases, and the junction held 1 base outside the gene matches. Germline values: CDR1 SNHLY, CDR2 FYNNEI. The CDR3 spells CASGTGVYEQYF. The CDR3 DNA follows: TGTGCCAGCGGGACAGGGGTCTACGAGCAGTACTTC.

This clone was seen just once. The chain carries TRBV5-1 and TRBJ2-5, with TRBD2 identical over 14 bases. Per the germline V gene, CDR1 is SGHRS and CDR2 is YFSETQ. This CDR3 is built from 18 residues. Trimming removed 3 bases from V and 5 bases from J; junction bases left unmatched: 12. The CDR3 nucleotides read TGCGCCAGCAGCTCGGGACTAGCGGGGGCCAGGGTTCAGGAGACCCAGTACTTC. Amino acids: CASSSGLAGARVQETQYF.

The rearrangement joins TRBV5-1 to TRBJ2-7; 9 positions match TRBD1. V shed 4 bases, J shed 6 bases, and the junction held 11 bases outside the gene matches. CDR3 length equals 15 residues. Germline V lookup: CDR1 SGHRS, CDR2 YFSETQ. In nucleotides, the CDR3 is TGCGCCAGCAGCCAACCCCCCGGGACAGGGATCGAGCAGTACTTC. It encodes CASSQPPGTGIEQYF.

The rearrangement uses TRBV5-4 and TRBJ1-2; D uncertain. With 0 bases removed from V and 0 bases from J, the gap between germline ends came to 15 bases. Germline CDR1 reads SGHNT; CDR2 reads YYREEE (reference sequence). The CDR3 runs to 17 residues. The CDR3 sequence: CASSLVQVAYANYGYTF. The CDR3 nucleotides are TGTGCCAGCAGCTTGGTTCAGGTCGCGTACGCTAACTATGGCTACACCTTC.

This sequence joins TRBV9 and TRBJ2-5, with D uncertain. The CDR3 has 13 residues. Trimming took 0 bases from V and 0 from J, leaving 3 bases between them. CDR1 and CDR2 from the germline V gene are SGDLS and YYNGEE. CDR3 residues: CASSVAHQETQYF. For the CDR3, the DNA is TGTGCCAGCAGCGTAGCTCACCAAGAGACCCAGTACTTC. The variable domain in full, with the rest retrieved from reference TRBV9 and TRBJ2-5, is DSGVTQTPKHLITATGQRVTLRCSPRSGDLSVYWYQQSLDQGLQFLIQYYNGEERAKGNILERFSAQQFPDLHSELNLSSLELGDSALYFCASSVAHQETQYFGPGTRLLVL.

The CDR3 region is CASSYRDRRNAFF. Here the CDR3 DNA reads TGTGCCAGCAGTTACAGAGACAGGAGGAACGCTTTCTTT. The gene calls are TRBV6-5 and TRBJ1-1; a weak D match, TRBD1 (6 bases). V dropped 2 bases and J dropped 11 bases, with 15 bases sitting between them. In germline, CDR1 is MNHEY, CDR2 SVGAGI. The CDR3 totals 13 residues.

This chain links TRBV7-8 with TRBJ1-1, with 7 positions matching TRBD1. This CDR3 is built from 14 residues. Germline V CDR1 and CDR2: SGHVS, FQNEAQ. Germline trimming cut 4 bases from V and 1 base from J; bases unmatched to any gene: 3. Here the CDR3 DNA reads TGTGCCAGCAGCTCCGGGACAGCGAACACTGAAGCTTTCTTT. This translates into CASSSGTANTEAFF.

V usage is TRBV6-5 and J usage is TRBJ1-2; 8 bases map to TRBD1. Per germline, CDR1 MNHEY and CDR2 SVGAGI. The CDR3 runs to 12 residues. The trim removed 6 bases at V and 6 bases at J, leaving 3 bases unmatched. CDR3: CASRDRANGYTF. CDR3 coding DNA: TGTGCCAGCAGGGACAGGGCGAATGGCTACACCTTC.

This rearrangement joins TRBV28 to TRBJ2-4; 10 positions agree with TRBD1. CDR3 length equals 20 residues. V was pared by 2 bases and J by 0 bases, with 13 bases of the junction left unmatched. Germline V gene lookup returns CDR1 MDHEN and CDR2 SYDVKM. CDR3 region: CASSLRHRGQGNIAKNIQYF. CDR3 bases: TGTGCCAGCAGTTTACGGCACCGGGGACAGGGGAATATAGCCAAAAACATTCAGTACTTC.

The chain combines TRBV6-1 with TRBJ2-7; TRBD1 matches at 7 bases. V gave up 6 bases and J gave up 2 bases; unmatched junction bases: 4. This CDR3 region has 13 residues. The germline V gene encodes CDR1 MNHNS and CDR2 SASEGT. The CDR3 protein is CASRGTETYEQYF. In DNA, the CDR3 is TGTGCCAGCAGGGGGACAGAGACCTACGAGCAGTACTTC.

This rearrangement joins TRBV7-9 to TRBJ2-5; the D is unclear. The germline CDR1 and CDR2 sequences are SEHNR and FQNEAQ (reference sequence). V lost 4 bases, J lost 5 bases, and 8 bases lay in between. The CDR3 is 12 amino acids. CDR3 nucleotides: TGTGCCAGCAGCTCAGCCGGGGAGACCCAGTACTTC. Translating gives CASSSAGETQYF.